These 27 T cell receptor beta chains share one sample of origin, sequenced in a study of T cell repertoires and HLA-DP antigens. Sequencing was performed with immunoSEQ multiplex PCR; in TCRdb, only in-frame clones are kept and a portion is missing. This table has about 110,000 clones, roughly 92% appearing once. These receptors' antigens are unknown. Sequenced: CD4+ T cells from PBMCs. The receptors derive from a woman aged 18-35 years in good health and CMV-seronegative.

This clone was detected once. The gene calls are TRBV5-1 and TRBJ2-5; 16 nucleotides align to TRBD2. Germline V gene lookup returns CDR1 SGHRS and CDR2 YFSETQ. This CDR3 spans 18 amino acids. Unmatched junction bases numbered 12, after V lost 4 bases and J lost 6 bases. CDR3 loop: CASSLGLAGGPGGKTQYF. CDR3 nucleotides: TGCGCCAGCAGCCTGGGACTAGCGGGAGGGCCGGGGGGAAAGACCCAGTACTTC.

The chain is built from TRBV6-1 and TRBJ2-5, with D tentatively TRBD1 or TRBD2 (5 bases each). The V and J ends lost 3 bases and 6 bases respectively, with 11 bases between them. There are 13 residues in the CDR3. The germline gives CDR1 MNHNS, CDR2 SASEGT. The CDR3 coding sequence is TGTGCCAGCAGTGACTCCGGGACCAAGACCCAGTACTTC. It yields the protein CASSDSGTKTQYF.

This clone has a count of ten or more. The chain carries TRBV7-3 and TRBJ1-1, with 7 bases identical to TRBD1. Germline V gene data show CDR1 as SGHTA and CDR2 as FQGTGA. The CDR3 extends over 12 amino acids. Trimming took 5 bases from V and 8 from J; bases not matched to a gene: 5. In nucleotides, the CDR3 is TGTGCCAGCAGCGTCGACAGGGTGGAAGCTTTCTTT. This gives the protein CASSVDRVEAFF.

The rearrangement uses TRBV7-2 and TRBJ2-3, with D possibly matching TRBD2 (6 bases). Germline lookup yields CDR1 SGHTA and CDR2 FQGNSA. V was trimmed by 4 bases and J by 2 bases, leaving 13 bases between them. The CDR3 consists of 15 residues. The CDR3 is CASSSRGTFTDTQYF. CDR3 DNA sequence: TGTGCCAGCAGCTCCCGCGGGACCTTCACAGATACGCAGTATTTT.

J is TRBJ1-1 and V is TRBV28; 7 nucleotides line up with TRBD1. V gave up 7 bases and J gave up 2 bases; unmatched junction bases: 4. CDR1 is MDHEN, CDR2 SYDVKM, per germline. The CDR3 is 13 amino acids. CDR3 loop: CASIRDSNTEAFF. The CDR3 DNA reads as TGTGCCAGCATAAGGGACAGCAACACTGAAGCTTTCTTT.

The chain joins TRBV19 to TRBJ2-3; TRBD2 agrees at 7 bases. V shed 6 bases and J 1 base; nucleotides not matched to a gene: 7. Germline CDR1 is LNHDA and CDR2 is SQIVND (reference sequence). There are 15 residues in the CDR3. This CDR3 reads CASSPGLVRTDTQYF. The CDR3 coding sequence is TGTGCCAGTAGCCCCGGACTAGTTCGCACAGATACGCAGTATTTT.

The chain employs TRBV21-1 and TRBJ2-7; the D call of TRBD2 is as the table states it, not checked on the DNA. TRBV21-1 is tagged as a pseudogene. This CDR3 spans 16 amino acids. CDR3 nucleotides: TGTGCCAGCAGCAAAGCAAGCGGGGGATCGAACAACGAGCAGTACGTC. This translates into CASSKASGGSNNEQYV.

The CDR3 region is CASSLALAGGALNYGYTF. The CDR3 DNA follows: TGTGCCAGCAGCTTAGCCTTGGCAGGGGGCGCCTTAAACTATGGCTACACCTTC. The chain combines TRBV7-9 with TRBJ1-2; 8 positions match TRBD1. V lost 0 bases to trimming and J lost 2 bases; unmatched junction nucleotides: 11. The CDR3 totals 18 residues. Germline CDR1 is SEHNR and CDR2 is FQNEAQ (reference sequence).

V and J are TRBV28 and TRBJ1-2; D might be TRBD1 (5 bases). Germline CDR1 and CDR2: MDHEN and SYDVKM. V lost 1 base and J lost 2, with 14 bases in between. The CDR3 covers 16 residues. In DNA form, the CDR3 reads TGTGCCAGCAGTTTATCCCCGGGACTCTCAAACTATGGCTACACCTTC. Protein product: CASSLSPGLSNYGYTF.

The chain combines TRBV28 with TRBJ1-3; no clear D. Looked up from germline, CDR1 is MDHEN and CDR2 is SYDVKM. The germline V and J ends were trimmed by 2 bases and 2 bases, with 7 bases remaining between them. This CDR3 is 14 amino acids long. This CDR3 reads CASSLAGTGNTIYF. The CDR3 region has the DNA TGTGCCAGCAGTTTAGCGGGAACTGGAAACACCATATATTTT.

The gene calls are TRBV28 and TRBJ2-3; 12 positions match TRBD2. The CDR3 runs 16 residues. V shed 7 bases and J 2 bases; nucleotides not matched to a gene: 7. Per germline, CDR1 MDHEN and CDR2 SYDVKM. The CDR3 loop is CASTGLAGFLTDTQYF. The DNA for the CDR3 is TGTGCCAGCACCGGACTAGCGGGGTTCCTCACAGATACGCAGTATTTT.

V gene TRBV12-5 combines with J gene TRBJ2-7; 9 bases agree with TRBD2. The CDR3 runs 14 residues. Trimming took 5 bases from V and 3 from J; bases not matched to a gene: 5. Germline V CDR1 and CDR2: LGHNT, FRNRAP. The CDR3 sequence: CASGLGTSFYEQYF. CDR3 DNA: TGTGCTAGTGGTCTCGGGACTAGCTTCTACGAGCAGTACTTC.

The CDR3 reads CATWGQGGSPLHF. CDR3 bases: TGTGCCACCTGGGGACAGGGAGGTTCACCCCTCCACTTT. The chain employs TRBV27 and TRBJ1-6; 9 bases are a match to TRBD1. Germline CDR1 is MNHEY and CDR2 is SMNVEV (reference sequence). The CDR3 has 13 residues. The J segment lost 9 bases and the V segment lost 10 bases, leaving 7 bases of the junction unmatched.

The chain combines TRBV19 with TRBJ1-3; D unclear. CDR3 length equals 13 residues. Germline assignment: CDR1 LNHDA and CDR2 SQIVND (reference sequence). V was clipped by 2 bases and J by 3 bases, with 5 bases between them. The CDR3 region is CASSITVGNTIYF. The CDR3 DNA sequence: TGTGCCAGTAGTATAACTGTTGGAAACACCATATATTTT.

CDR3 DNA sequence: TGTGCCAGTAGTATCGGGGACTCTCGAAGGGGCACTGAAGCTTTCTTT. Residues: CASSIGDSRRGTEAFF. V is TRBV19 and J is TRBJ1-1; a weak D match, TRBD1 (5 bases). The V end lost 3 bases, the J end lost 4 bases, and 18 bases lay between the germline ends. The length of the CDR3 is 16 residues. Germline loops: CDR1 LNHDA, CDR2 SQIVND (reference sequence). The whole variable domain, remainder taken from reference TRBV19 and TRBJ1-1, is DGGITQSPKYLFRKEGQNVTLSCEQNLNHDAMYWYRQDPGQGLRLIYYSQIVNDFQKGDIAEGYSVSREKKESFPLTVTSAQKNPTAFYLCASSIGDSRRGTEAFFGQGTRLTVV.

The chain couples TRBV9 to TRBJ2-3; 9 positions match TRBD2. In germline, CDR1 is SGDLS, CDR2 YYNGEE. The CDR3 has 16 residues. Trimming took 4 bases from V and 0 from J; bases not matched to a gene: 6. The DNA of the CDR3 is TGTGCCAGCAGCCCGAGACTAGCGGTTAGCACAGATACGCAGTATTTT. Protein: CASSPRLAVSTDTQYF.

This chain links TRBV19 with TRBJ2-7; D possibly corresponds to TRBD1 (5 bases). V was cut by 2 bases and J by 0 bases, with 17 bases left in between. Germline loops: CDR1 LNHDA, CDR2 SQIVND (reference sequence). This CDR3 has 17 amino acids. The CDR3 loop is CASSIQHQGLSSYEQYF. The CDR3 DNA reads as TGTGCCAGTAGTATACAACATCAGGGCCTGAGCTCCTACGAGCAGTACTTC.

A single count supports this clone. The J gene is TRBJ2-7, the V gene TRBV27, with a tentative D call TRBD2 (6 bases). V dropped 4 bases and J dropped 5 bases, with 18 bases sitting between them. There are 15 residues in the CDR3. Germline V gene data show CDR1 as MNHEY and CDR2 as SMNVEV (reference sequence). CDR3 nucleotides: TGTGCCAGCAGTTCCTCCACTAGCAGGAGGGACGAGCAGTACTTC. This sequence encodes CASSSSTSRRDEQYF.

This clone has a single count. The chain recombines TRBV4-2 with TRBJ1-4; a possible D gene is TRBD1 (5 bases). V was cut by 10 bases and J by 7 bases, with 16 bases left in between. This CDR3 contains 13 residues. The germline gives CDR1 LGHNA, CDR2 YNFKEQ. CDR3: CATGLRSGEKLFF. The CDR3 nucleotides read TGTGCCACAGGGCTTCGGTCGGGTGAAAAACTGTTTTTT.

J is TRBJ1-1 and V is TRBV6-4; D remains unclear. Per germline, CDR1 MRHNA and CDR2 SNTAGT. CDR3 length equals 14 residues. Trimming cost V 4 bases and J 0 bases, with 9 bases left between them. CDR3 protein: CASSAWGMNTEAFF. CDR3 DNA sequence: TGTGCCAGCAGTGCTTGGGGAATGAACACTGAAGCTTTCTTT.

The chain has TRBV6-5 and TRBJ2-7, with D uncertain. The V gene lost 2 bases and the J gene lost 2 bases, with 16 bases spanning the gap. Germline V gene data show CDR1 as MNHEY and CDR2 as SVGAGI. The CDR3 runs to 16 residues. CDR3 in amino acids: CASSYTARPTPYEQYV. The CDR3 bases are TGTGCCAGCAGTTACACCGCGAGGCCTACCCCCTACGAGCAGTACGTC.

V and J are TRBV28 and TRBJ2-7; maybe TRBD2 (7 bases). The CDR3 sequence is 15 residues long. Germline lookup yields CDR1 MDHEN and CDR2 SYDVKM. The V end lost 8 bases, the J end lost 0 bases, and 17 bases lay between the germline ends. CDR3 nucleotides: TGTGCCAGCTATTCGCTGGGGGGGCCCTCCTACGAGCAGTACTTC. This codes for CASYSLGGPSYEQYF.

This clone was picked up one time. The CDR3 nucleotides are TGTGCCAGCAGTGCAGCCGGAACCTACAATGAGCAGTTCTTC. Translation: CASSAAGTYNEQFF. The chain joins TRBV11-2 to TRBJ2-1; no firm D call. This CDR3 spans 14 amino acids. Germline lookup yields CDR1 SGHAT and CDR2 FQNNGV. Trimming pared 6 bases from V and 2 bases from J, leaving 11 bases between.

The chain recombines TRBV6-6 with TRBJ1-5; TRBD1 agrees at 9 bases. Germline-derived CDR1 and CDR2 are MNHNY and SVGAGI (reference sequence). V lost 2 bases and J lost 1; bases outside the gene matches: 3. CDR3 length: 16 residues. The CDR3 here is CASSYLGQGSNQPQHF. The CDR3 DNA reads TGTGCCAGCAGTTACCTGGGACAGGGAAGCAATCAGCCCCAGCATTTT.

The genes are TRBV6-1 and TRBJ1-5; weak D call: TRBD1 (6 bases). V was clipped by 6 bases and J by 11 bases, with 11 bases between them. CDR1 MNHNS and CDR2 SASEGT come from the germline V gene. The CDR3 loop spans 11 amino acids. The CDR3 DNA is TGTGCCAGCAGAGGAACAGGGTCCCAGCATTTT. It translates to CASRGTGSQHF.

The V gene is TRBV30, the J gene TRBJ2-3; weak D call: TRBD2 (5 bases). CDR1 and CDR2 from the germline V gene are GTSNPN and SVGIG (reference sequence). Between the trimmed V and J ends, which lost 4 bases and 0 bases, there was a span of 14 bases. The CDR3 loop spans 15 amino acids. The DNA of the CDR3 is TGTGCCTGGACCCTAGGGAGAGTCAGCACAGATACGCAGTATTTT. Its protein product is CAWTLGRVSTDTQYF.

This clone was observed a single time. The gene calls are TRBV5-4 and TRBJ2-2, with D unclear. V lost 1 base and J 6 bases, leaving 13 bases between the germline ends. Germline V gives CDR1 SGHNT, CDR2 YYREEE (reference sequence). The CDR3 is 15 residues long. The CDR3 DNA sequence: TGTGCCAGCAGCTTGCGGGCTCGGATCGCCGGGGAGCTGTTTTTT. Translated, it gives CASSLRARIAGELFF.